This TCR beta chain was recorded in a study of blood T cell repertoires in COVID-19. Study-level background: Researchers got acute and convalescent COVID-19 samples from the United States, Italy and Spain. Sources were T cells, B-cell-depleted T cells, or PBMCs; the material itself was cDNA or gDNA.

Per the study methods: Counts of nucleated cells, estimated from reference gene primer amplification, were obtained. Assay: immunoSEQ multiplex PCR; the TCRdb copy retains only in-frame clones and omits some. That table is the source of V, J and clone size, and D and trimming were worked out from the DNA. The table records some 120,000 clones, just under 85% of them present only once. The sequence was obtained from a woman aged 45-65 years with acute or convalescent COVID-19. Sequencing was carried out using peripheral blood.

This CDR3 reads CASSAGRGVSYEQYF. As DNA, the CDR3 is TGCGCCAGCAGTGCTGGCCGGGGGGTCTCCTACGAGCAGTACTTC. This sequence joins TRBV10-2 and TRBJ2-7; TRBD2 aligns across 7 bases. The CDR3 sequence is 15 residues long. Germline V gene data show CDR1 as WSHSY and CDR2 as SAAADI. V lost 4 bases, J lost 0 bases, and 6 bases stayed unmatched.